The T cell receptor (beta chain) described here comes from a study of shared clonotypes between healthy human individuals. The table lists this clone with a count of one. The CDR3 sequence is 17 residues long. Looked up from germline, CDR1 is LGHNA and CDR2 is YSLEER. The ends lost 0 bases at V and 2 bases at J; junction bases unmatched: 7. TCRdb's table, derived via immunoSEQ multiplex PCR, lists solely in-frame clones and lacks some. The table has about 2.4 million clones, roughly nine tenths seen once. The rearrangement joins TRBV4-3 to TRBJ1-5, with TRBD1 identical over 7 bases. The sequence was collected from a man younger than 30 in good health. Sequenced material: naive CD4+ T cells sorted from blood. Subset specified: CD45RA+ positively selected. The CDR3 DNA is TGCGCCAGCAGCCAAGATTTAAGACAGGGTGGCAATCAGCCCCAGCATTTT. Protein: CASSQDLRQGGNQPQHF.